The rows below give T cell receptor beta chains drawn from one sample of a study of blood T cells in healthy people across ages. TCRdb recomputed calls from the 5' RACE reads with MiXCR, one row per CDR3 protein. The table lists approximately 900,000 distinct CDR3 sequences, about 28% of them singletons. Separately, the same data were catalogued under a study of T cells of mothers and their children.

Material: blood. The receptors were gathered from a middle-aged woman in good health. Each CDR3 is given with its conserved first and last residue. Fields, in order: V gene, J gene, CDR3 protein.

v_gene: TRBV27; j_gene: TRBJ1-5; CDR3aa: CASRRTGLGQPQHF
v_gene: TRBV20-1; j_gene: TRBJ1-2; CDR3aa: CIPRRGRHYGYTF
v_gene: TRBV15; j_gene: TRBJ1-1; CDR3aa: CATSIGNTEAFF
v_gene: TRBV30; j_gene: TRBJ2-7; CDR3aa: CAWRDRGGEQYF
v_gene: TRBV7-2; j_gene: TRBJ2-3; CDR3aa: CASSFRRPSTDTQYF
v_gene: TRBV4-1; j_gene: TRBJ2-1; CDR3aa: CASSQVSGSPGNEQFF
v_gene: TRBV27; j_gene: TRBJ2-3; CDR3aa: CASSLGARVTDTQYF
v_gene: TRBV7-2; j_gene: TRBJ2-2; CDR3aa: CASSSDVGRVETGELFF
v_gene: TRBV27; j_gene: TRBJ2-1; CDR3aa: CASSAWTSGGAYQYNEQFF
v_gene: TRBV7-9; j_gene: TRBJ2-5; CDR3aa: CASSDGGGLETQYF
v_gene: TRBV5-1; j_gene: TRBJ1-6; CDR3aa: CASSPLGDTDSPLHF
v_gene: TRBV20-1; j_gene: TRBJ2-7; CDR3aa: CSARPRTATYEQYF
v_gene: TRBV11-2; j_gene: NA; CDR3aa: CASSLTGSTYNEQYF
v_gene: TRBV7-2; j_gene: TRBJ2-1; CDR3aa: CASALAGGPYNEQCF
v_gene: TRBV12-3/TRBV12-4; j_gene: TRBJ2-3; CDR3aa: CASSLGTSGEGDVQYF
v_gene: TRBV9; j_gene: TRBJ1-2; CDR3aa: CASSPWDRSYGYTF
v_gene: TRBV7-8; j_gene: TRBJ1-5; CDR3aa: CASSLRESNQPQHF
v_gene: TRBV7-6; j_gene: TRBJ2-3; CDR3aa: CASSLGTGLITDTKYF
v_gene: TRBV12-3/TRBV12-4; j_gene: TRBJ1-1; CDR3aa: CASARRDMNTEAFF
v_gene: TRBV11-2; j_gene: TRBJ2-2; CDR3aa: CASSSRQGGSGELFF
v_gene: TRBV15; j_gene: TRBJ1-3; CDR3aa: CATSRNRGELAGNTIYF
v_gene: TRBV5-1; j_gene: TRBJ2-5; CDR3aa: CASSRSGGRETQYF
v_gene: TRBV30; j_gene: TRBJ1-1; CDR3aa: CAGQQGTRVGTEAFF
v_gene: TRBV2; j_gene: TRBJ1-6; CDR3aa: CASSELSGSENSPLHF
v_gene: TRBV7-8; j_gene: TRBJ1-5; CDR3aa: CASSLDRFPNQPQHF
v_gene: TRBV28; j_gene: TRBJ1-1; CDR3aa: CASSFQGGRGTEAFF
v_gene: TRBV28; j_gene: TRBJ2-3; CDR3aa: CASMGGVTDTQYF